This T cell receptor (beta chain) was observed in a study of blood T cell repertoires in COVID-19. Study in general: Whether acute or convalescent, the COVID-19 samples came from the United States, Italy and Spain.

In the original workflow: Estimates of nucleated cell counts were drawn from the amplification of reference gene primers. Sequencing was performed with immunoSEQ multiplex PCR; in TCRdb, only in-frame clones are kept and a portion is missing. Clone size and the V and J calls come from that table; the DNA yielded D and trimming. The data contain approximately 250,000 clones, 84% of them singletons. CDR1 is SGHTA and CDR2 is FQGNSA in the germline V gene. Trimming cost V 6 bases and J 9 bases, with 24 bases left between them. This CDR3 has 17 amino acids. This chain links TRBV7-2 with TRBJ1-6; the D gene is possibly TRBD1 (6 bases). The sequence was collected from a human donor in a cohort sampled during active COVID-19. The sample taken for sequencing was peripheral blood. For the CDR3, the DNA is TGTGCCAGCAGGCTACCGGGACACATGTCCCGGGGTTCACCCCTCCACTTT. It yields the protein CASRLPGHMSRGSPLHF.